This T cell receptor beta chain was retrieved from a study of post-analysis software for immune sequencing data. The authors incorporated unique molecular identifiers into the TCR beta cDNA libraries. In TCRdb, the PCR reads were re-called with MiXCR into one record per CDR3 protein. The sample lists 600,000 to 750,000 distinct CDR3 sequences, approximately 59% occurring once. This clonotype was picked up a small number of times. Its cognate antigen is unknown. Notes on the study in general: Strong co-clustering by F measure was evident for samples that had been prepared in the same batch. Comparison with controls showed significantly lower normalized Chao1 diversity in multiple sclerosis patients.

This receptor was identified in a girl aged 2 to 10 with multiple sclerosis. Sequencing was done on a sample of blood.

The CDR3 loop is CSAIRGENYGYTF. Here the CDR3 DNA reads TGCAGCGCAATACGCGGGGAGAACTATGGCTACACCTTC. The chain couples TRBV29-1 to TRBJ1-2; D not certain. The germline CDR1 and CDR2 sequences are SQVTM and ANQGSEA. The length of the CDR3 is 13 residues. V gave up 7 bases and J gave up 2 bases, with 14 bases separating them.